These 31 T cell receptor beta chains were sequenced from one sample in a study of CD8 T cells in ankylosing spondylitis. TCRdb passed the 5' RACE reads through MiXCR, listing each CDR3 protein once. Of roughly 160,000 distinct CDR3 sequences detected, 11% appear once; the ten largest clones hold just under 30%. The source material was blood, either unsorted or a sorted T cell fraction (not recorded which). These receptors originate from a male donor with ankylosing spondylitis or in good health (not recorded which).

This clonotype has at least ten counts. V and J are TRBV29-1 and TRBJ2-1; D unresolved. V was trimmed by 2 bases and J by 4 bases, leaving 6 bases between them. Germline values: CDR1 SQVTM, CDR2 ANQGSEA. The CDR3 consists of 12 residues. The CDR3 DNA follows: TGCAGCGTTGAACCCAAATACAATGAGCAGTTCTTC. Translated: CSVEPKYNEQFF.

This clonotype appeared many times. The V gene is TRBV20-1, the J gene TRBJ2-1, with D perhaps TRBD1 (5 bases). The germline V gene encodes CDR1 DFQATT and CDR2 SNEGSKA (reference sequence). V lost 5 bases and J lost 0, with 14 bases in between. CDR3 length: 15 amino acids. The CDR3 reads CSAVDSLYSYNEQFF. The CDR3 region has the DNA TGCAGTGCTGTAGACAGCCTTTACTCCTACAATGAGCAGTTCTTC.

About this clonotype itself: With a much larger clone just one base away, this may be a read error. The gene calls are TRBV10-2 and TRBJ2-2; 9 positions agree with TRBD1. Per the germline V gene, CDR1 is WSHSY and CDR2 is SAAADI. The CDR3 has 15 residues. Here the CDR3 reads CASRATGGETGALFF. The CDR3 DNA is TGCGCCAGCAGGGCGACAGGGGGTGAGACCGGGGCGCTGTTTTTT.

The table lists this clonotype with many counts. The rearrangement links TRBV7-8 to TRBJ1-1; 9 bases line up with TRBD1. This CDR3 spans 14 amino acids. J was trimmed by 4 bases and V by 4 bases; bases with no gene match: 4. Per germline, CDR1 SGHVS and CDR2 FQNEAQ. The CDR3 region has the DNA TGTGCCAGCAGCTGGCCGGGACAGGGCACTGAAGCTTTCTTT. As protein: CASSWPGQGTEAFF.

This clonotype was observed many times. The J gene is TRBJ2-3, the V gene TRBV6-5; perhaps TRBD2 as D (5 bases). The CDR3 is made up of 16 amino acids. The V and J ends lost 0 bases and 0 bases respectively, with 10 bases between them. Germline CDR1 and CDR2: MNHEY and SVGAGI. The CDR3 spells CASSYSSGESTDTQYF. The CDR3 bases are TGTGCCAGCAGTTACTCAAGCGGAGAGAGCACAGATACGCAGTATTTT.

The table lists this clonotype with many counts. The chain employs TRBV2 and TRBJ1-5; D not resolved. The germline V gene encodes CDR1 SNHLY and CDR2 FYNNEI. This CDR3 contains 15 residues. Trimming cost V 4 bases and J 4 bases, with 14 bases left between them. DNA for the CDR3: TGTGCCAGCAGTGTAGAGGACCAGCCAAATCAGCCCCAGCATTTT. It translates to CASSVEDQPNQPQHF.

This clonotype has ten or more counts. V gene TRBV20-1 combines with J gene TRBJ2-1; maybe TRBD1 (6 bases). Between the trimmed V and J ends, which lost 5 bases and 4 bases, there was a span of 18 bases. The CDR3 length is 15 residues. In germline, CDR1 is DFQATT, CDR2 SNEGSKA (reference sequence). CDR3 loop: CSAVQDQGHYNEQFF. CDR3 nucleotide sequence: TGCAGTGCTGTCCAGGACCAGGGGCATTACAATGAGCAGTTCTTC.

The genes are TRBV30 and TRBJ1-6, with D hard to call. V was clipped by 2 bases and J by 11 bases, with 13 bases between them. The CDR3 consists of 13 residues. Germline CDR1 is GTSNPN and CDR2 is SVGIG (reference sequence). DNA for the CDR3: TGTGCCTGGAGTCCGGCAGGTGGAGCACCCCTCCACTTT. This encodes CAWSPAGGAPLHF.

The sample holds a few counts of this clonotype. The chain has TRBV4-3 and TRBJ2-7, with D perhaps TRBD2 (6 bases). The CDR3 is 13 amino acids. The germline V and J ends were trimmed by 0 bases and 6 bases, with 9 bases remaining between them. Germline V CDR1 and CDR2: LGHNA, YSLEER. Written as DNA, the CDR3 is TGCGCCAGCAGCCAAGATCACGGGGGCGAGCAGTACTTC. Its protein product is CASSQDHGGEQYF.

The CDR3 loop reads CASSRGGQGTDTQYF. CDR3 DNA: TGTGCCAGCAGCCGAGGAGGGCAGGGGACAGATACGCAGTATTTT. The chain has TRBV6-1 and TRBJ2-3; possibly TRBD1 or TRBD2 for D (6 bases each). Trimming took 6 bases from V and 3 from J, leaving 16 bases between them. Germline assignment: CDR1 MNHNS and CDR2 SASEGT. The length of the CDR3 is 15 residues.

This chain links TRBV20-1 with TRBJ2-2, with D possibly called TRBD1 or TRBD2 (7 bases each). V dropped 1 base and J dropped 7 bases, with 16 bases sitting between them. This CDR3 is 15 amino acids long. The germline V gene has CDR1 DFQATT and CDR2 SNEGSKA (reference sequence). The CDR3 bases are TGCAGTGCTAGAGGGCCTCAGGGGGGGGACGGGGAGCTGTTTTTT. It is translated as CSARGPQGGDGELFF.

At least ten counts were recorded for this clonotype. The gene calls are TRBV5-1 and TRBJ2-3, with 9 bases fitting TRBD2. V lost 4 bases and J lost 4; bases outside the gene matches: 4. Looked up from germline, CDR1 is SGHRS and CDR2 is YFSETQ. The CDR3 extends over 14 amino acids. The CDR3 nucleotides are TGCGCCAGCAGCGAGGGACTAGCCGCAGATACGCAGTATTTT. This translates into CASSEGLAADTQYF. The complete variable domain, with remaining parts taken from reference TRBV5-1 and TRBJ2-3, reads KAGVTQTPRYLIKTRGQQVTLSCSPISGHRSVSWYQQTPGQGLQFLFEYFSETQRNKGNFPGRFSGRQFSNSRSEMNVSTLELGDSALYLCASSEGLAADTQYFGPGTRLTVL.

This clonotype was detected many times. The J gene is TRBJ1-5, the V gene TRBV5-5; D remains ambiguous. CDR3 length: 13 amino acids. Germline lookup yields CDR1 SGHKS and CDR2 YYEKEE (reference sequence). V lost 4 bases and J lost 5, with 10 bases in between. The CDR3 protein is CASSHLSDQPQHF. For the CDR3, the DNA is TGTGCCAGCAGCCATTTGTCGGATCAGCCCCAGCATTTT.

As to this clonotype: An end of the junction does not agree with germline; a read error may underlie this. This chain's CDR3 is CVSSEKETQYF. DNA of the CDR3: TGTGTCAGCAGCGAAAAAGAGACCCAGTACTTC. The rearrangement uses TRBV7-9 and TRBJ2-5; D remains ambiguous. The CDR3 length is 11 residues. Germline V gene data show CDR1 as SEHNR and CDR2 as FQNEAQ (reference sequence). Full variable domain (rest looked up from reference TRBV7-9 and TRBJ2-5): DTGVSQNPRHKITKRGQNVTFRCDPISEHNRLYWYRQTLGQGPEFLTYFQNEAQLEKSRLLSDRFSAERPKGSFSTLEIQRTEQGDSAMYLCVSSEKETQYFGPGTRLLVL.

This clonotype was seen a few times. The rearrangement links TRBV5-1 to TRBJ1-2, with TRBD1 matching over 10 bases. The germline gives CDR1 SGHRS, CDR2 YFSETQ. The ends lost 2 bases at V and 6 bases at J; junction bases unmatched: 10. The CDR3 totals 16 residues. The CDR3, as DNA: TGCGCCAGCAGCTTAAGTCGACAGGGGGCGCAGGATGGCTACACCTTC. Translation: CASSLSRQGAQDGYTF.

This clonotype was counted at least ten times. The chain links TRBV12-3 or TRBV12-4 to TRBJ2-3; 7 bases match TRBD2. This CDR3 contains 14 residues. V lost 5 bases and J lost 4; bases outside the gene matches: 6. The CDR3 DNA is TGTGCCAGCAGTCGTGGGAGGGCTTCAGATACGCAGTATTTT. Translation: CASSRGRASDTQYF.

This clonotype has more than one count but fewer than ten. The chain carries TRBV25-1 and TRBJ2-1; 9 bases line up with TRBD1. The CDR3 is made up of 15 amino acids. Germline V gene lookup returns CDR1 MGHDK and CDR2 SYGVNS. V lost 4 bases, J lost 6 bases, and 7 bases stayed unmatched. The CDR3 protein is CASSARDRARNEQFF. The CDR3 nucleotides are TGTGCCAGCAGTGCCCGGGACAGGGCACGCAATGAGCAGTTCTTC. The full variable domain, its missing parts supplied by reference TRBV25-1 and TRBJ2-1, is EADIYQTPRYLVIGTGKKITLECSQTMGHDKMYWYQQDPGMELHLIHYSYGVNSTEKGDLSSESTVSRIRTEHFPLTLESARPSHTSQYLCASSARDRARNEQFFGPGTRLTVL.

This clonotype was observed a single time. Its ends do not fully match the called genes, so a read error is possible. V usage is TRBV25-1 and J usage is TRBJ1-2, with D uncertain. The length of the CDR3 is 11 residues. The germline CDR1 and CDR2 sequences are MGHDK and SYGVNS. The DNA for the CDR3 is TGTGCCAGCAGCCCGGACTATGACTACACCTTC. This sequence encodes CASSPDYDYTF.

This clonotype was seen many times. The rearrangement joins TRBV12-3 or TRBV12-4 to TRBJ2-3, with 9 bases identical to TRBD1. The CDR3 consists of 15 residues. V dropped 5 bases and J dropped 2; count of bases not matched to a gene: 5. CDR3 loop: CASSGTGSSTDTQYF. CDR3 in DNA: TGTGCCAGCAGTGGGACAGGGAGCTCCACAGATACGCAGTATTTT.

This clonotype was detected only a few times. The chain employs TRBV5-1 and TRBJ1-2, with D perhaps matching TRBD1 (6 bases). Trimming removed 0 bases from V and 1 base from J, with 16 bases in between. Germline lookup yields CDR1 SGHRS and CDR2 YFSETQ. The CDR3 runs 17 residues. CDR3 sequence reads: CASSLDGRGALNYGYTF. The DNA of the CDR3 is TGCGCCAGCAGCTTGGATGGCAGGGGCGCCCTTAACTATGGCTACACCTTC.

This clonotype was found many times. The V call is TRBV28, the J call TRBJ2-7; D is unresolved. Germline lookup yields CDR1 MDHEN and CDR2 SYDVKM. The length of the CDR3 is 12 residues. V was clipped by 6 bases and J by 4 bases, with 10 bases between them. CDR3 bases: TGTGCCAGCAGCATTAGTCAGTACGAGCAGTACTTC. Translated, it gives CASSISQYEQYF.

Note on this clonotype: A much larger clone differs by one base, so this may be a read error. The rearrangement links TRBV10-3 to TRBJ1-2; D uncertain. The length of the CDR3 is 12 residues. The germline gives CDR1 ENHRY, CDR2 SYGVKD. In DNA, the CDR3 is TGTGCCATCAGTGAGCCGGAGACCCTCCTAGCCTTC. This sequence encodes CAISEPETLLAF.

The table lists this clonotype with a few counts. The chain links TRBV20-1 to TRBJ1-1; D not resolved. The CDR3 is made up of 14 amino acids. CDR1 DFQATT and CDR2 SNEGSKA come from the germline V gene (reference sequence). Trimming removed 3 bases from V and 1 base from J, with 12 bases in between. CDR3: CSARGLAGNTEAFF. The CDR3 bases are TGCAGTGCTAGGGGTCTGGCAGGGAACACTGAAGCTTTCTTT.

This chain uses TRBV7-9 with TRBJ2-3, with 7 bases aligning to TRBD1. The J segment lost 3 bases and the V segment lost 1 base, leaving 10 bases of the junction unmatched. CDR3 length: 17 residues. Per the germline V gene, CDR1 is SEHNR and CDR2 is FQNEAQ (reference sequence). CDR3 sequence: CASSLDNTGVFTDTQYF. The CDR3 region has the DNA TGTGCCAGCAGCTTAGACAACACAGGGGTCTTTACAGATACGCAGTATTTT.

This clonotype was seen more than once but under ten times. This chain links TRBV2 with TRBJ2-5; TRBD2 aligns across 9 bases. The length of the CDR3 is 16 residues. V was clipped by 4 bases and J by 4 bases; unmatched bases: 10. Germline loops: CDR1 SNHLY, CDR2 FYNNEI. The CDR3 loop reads CASSVQLAGVGETQYF. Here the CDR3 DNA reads TGTGCCAGCAGTGTCCAATTAGCGGGAGTGGGAGAGACCCAGTACTTC. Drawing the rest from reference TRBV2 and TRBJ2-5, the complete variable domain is EPEVTQTPSHQVTQMGQEVILRCVPISNHLYFYWYRQILGQKVEFLVSFYNNEISEKSEIFDDQFSVERPDGSNFTLKIRSTKLEDSAMYFCASSVQLAGVGETQYFGPGTRLLVL.

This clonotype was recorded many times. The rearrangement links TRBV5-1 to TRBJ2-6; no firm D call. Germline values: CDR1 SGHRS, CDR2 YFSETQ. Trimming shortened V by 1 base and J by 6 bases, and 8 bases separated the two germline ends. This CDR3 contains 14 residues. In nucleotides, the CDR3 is TGCGCCAGCAGCTTGAGTACCTTGGCCAACGTCCTGACTTTC. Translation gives CASSLSTLANVLTF.

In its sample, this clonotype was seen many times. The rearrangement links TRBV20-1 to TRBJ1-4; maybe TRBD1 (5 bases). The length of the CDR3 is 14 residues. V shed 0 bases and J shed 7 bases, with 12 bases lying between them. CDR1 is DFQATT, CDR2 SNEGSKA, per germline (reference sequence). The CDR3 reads CSARDLGGGEKLFF. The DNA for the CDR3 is TGCAGTGCTAGAGATCTGGGGGGAGGTGAAAAACTGTTTTTT.

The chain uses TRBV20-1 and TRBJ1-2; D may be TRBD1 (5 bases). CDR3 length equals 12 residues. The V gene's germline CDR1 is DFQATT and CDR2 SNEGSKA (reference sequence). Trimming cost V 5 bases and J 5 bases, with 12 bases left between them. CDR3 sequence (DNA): TGCAGTGCTGCGACAGTATCATATGGCTACACCTTC. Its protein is CSAATVSYGYTF.

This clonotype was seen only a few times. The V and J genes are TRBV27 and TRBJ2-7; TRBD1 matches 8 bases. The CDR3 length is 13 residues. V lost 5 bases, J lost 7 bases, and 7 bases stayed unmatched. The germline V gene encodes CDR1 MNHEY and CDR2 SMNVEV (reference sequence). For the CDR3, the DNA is TGTGCCAGCAGTCAGGACAGGGACCGGGAGCAGTACTTC. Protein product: CASSQDRDREQYF.

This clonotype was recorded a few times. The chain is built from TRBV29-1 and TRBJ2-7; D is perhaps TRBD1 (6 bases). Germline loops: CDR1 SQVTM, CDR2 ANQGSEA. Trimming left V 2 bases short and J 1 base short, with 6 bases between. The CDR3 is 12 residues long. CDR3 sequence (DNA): TGCAGCGTTGAACAGGGGTCCTACGAGCAGTACTTC. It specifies CSVEQGSYEQYF.

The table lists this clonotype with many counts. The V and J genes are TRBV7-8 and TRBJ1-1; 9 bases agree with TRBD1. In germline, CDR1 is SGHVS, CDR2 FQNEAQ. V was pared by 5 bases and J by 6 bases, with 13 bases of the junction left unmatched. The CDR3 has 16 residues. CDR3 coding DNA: TGTGCCAGCAGCGCCTACACCACGAGACAGGGGGCTGAAGCTTTCTTT. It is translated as CASSAYTTRQGAEAFF.